The entry that follows covers one TCR beta chain sequence. This clone was detected a few times. No cognate antigen has been identified for it. No qualities accompany the bases; no much larger clone lies one base away. The collaborating institutions used their own protocols to collect whole blood in K2EDTA tubes. For TCRbeta analysis, collaborator samples were shipped as frozen whole blood, as isolated PBMCs, or as DNA extracted from either sample type. V and J are trimmed by 3 bases and 9 bases, and the gene matches miss 22 bases of the junction. Inclusive of the bounding cysteine and phenylalanine, the CDR3 is 19 residues long. Of the read, only the CDR3 DNA is kept; its 57 bases are in frame from base 1. Reading the germline V gene gives CDR1 SGHVS and CDR2 FQNEAQ. This entry is derived from a study of blood T cell repertoires in COVID-19 (dated by TCRdb to about 2020). For the wider study: The collaborator samples originated in the United States, Italy and Spain and spanned the acute and convalescent phases of COVID-19. The repertoires were released in a freely available public database intended as a resource for research on the immune response to SARS-CoV-2. The material from the prospective study consisted of cDNA or gDNA derived from T cells, B-cell-depleted T cells, or PBMCs. The sample metadata nearly always contained a de-identified subject ID, COVID-19 status, age in years and sex. Samples came from the ongoing ImmuneRACE study (first 160 participants) plus 1,254 subjects from 6 global collaborators. HLA class I and class II types, where available, came from metadata supplied by the sample provider rather than from assay-based typing. Subjects who had been exposed to COVID-19, were actively infected with it, or had recovered from it provided the deeply sampled blood TCRbeta repertoires that made up the dataset.

TCRbeta CDR3 regions were amplified from genomic DNA using the immunoSEQ Assay, a bias-controlled multiplex PCR. The source study handled its data this way. The number of nucleated cells in each sample was estimated from the amplification of reference gene primers within the assay. To quantify the absolute abundance of each unique TCRbeta CDR3 rearrangement, sequence reads were collapsed and filtered. Productive Simpson clonality was computed per sample as the square root of Simpson's diversity index over productive rearrangements. Imported from immuneACCESS, the table was reduced by TCRdb to in-frame sequences with V and J called. These copies leave out some clones; in studies compared against another copy, an unresolved V gene accounts for under half, and the cause of the remainder is not known. V and J calls plus clone size are reproduced from that table; the DNA served to infer D and trimming. The sample table holds 140,000 or so clones, of which 82% were seen once. 4% of the sample is in the top ten clones.

Overall study results and their limits: How much clinical and demographic metadata was included differed by source and by participant, and the metadata was provided uncurated.

The receptor chain draws on TRBV7-8 and TRBJ2-1, with 8 bases in between that match TRBD2. The sequence derives from a woman over 75 with acute or convalescent COVID-19. Input material: peripheral blood. CDR3 sequence: CASSFNREGRGGSSGEQFF. Here is the DNA: TGTGCCAGCAGCTTTAATCGGGAGGGCCGCGGGGGTTCGAGCGGTGAGCAGTTCTTC.